The rows below give T cell receptor beta chains drawn from one sample of a study of beta chain features in type 1 diabetes. Assay used: immunoSEQ multiplex PCR; TCRdb lists only in-frame clones, some missing. The sample consists of 330,000 or so clones, about 20% of them appearing once. The sequenced sample was naive CD4+ T cells from blood. These receptors came from a woman aged 18-30 years in good health. CDR3s include the opening cysteine and the closing phenylalanine or tryptophan. D genes are given only for firm matches. Only some rows state a clone size, as once, few, many or a class for expanded clones.

V	J	D	size	DNA	CDR3
TRBV5-6	TRBJ2-3	TRBD2	.	TGTGCCAGCGGACTAGCGGGAGGGCCGGGCCCAGATACGCAGTATTTT	CASGLAGGPGPDTQYF
TRBV7-2	TRBJ1-1	TRBD1	.	TGTGCCAGCAGCCGACTACTGGGACAGACTGAAGCTTTCTTT	CASSRLLGQTEAFF
TRBV30	TRBJ1-2	.	.	TGTGCCTGGAGCCTACAGGGAGTTAACTATGGCTACACCTTC	CAWSLQGVNYGYTF
TRBV5-1	TRBJ1-3	.	.	TGCGCCAGCAGCCCTGTGGGCAGGTCCTCTGGAAACACCATATATTTT	CASSPVGRSSGNTIYF
TRBV30	TRBJ2-1	TRBD2	.	TGTGCCTGCACGGGGGGACTAGGAGGACGGGAGCAGTTCTTC	CACTGGLGGREQFF
TRBV5-1	TRBJ2-6	.	few	TGCGCCAGCACCCCCAGATTCCCTGGGGCCAACGTCCTGACTTTC	CASTPRFPGANVLTF
TRBV5-1	TRBJ2-1	TRBD2	.	TGCGCCAGCAGCCCCGGACTAGCGGGAGTGGTTGAGCAGTTCTTC	CASSPGLAGVVEQFF
TRBV7-9	TRBJ2-1	.	.	TGTGCCAGCAGCTTAGCCGGGAGTTCCTACAATGAGCAGTTCTTC	CASSLAGSSYNEQFF
TRBV9	TRBJ1-1	.	few	TGTGCCAGCAGCGTAAATCGGTACACTGAAGCTTTCTTT	CASSVNRYTEAFF
TRBV19	TRBJ1-2	.	.	TGTGCCAGTAAGGCGGGGGATGGCTACACCTTC	CASKAGDGYTF
TRBV5-1	TRBJ2-7	.	.	TGCGCCAGCAGCGTTGGACTGTCCTACGAGCAGTACTTC	CASSVGLSYEQYF
TRBV2	TRBJ2-6	.	.	TGTGCCAGCAGTTTTGGGGGCGCTGGGGCCAACGTCCTGACTTTC	CASSFGGAGANVLTF
TRBV11-2	TRBJ1-6	.	once	TGTGCCAGCAGCCGGAGGATGGATTCACCCCTCCACTTT	CASSRRMDSPLHF
TRBV4-1	TRBJ2-7	.	.	TGCGCCAGCAGCCAACCTTACAGGGCCCCGGCCAACGAGCAGTACTTC	CASSQPYRAPANEQYF
TRBV18	TRBJ2-3	TRBD2	.	TGTGCCAGCTCTCTCCTAAGGAGCGGGGGCACAGATACGCAGTATTTT	CASSLLRSGGTDTQYF
TRBV29-1	TRBJ2-7	TRBD1	.	TGCAGCGTCCGGACAGGACCATTCTACGAGCAGTACTTC	CSVRTGPFYEQYF
TRBV10-2	TRBJ1-2	.	.	TGCGCCAGCAGCGGAGTACACGGGGGGATGAACTATGGCTACACCTTC	CASSGVHGGMNYGYTF
TRBV4-1	TRBJ1-1	.	few	TGCGCCAGCAGCCCTTCGGGCAGGGGCACTGAAGCTTTCTTT	CASSPSGRGTEAFF
TRBV29-1	TRBJ2-1	TRBD2	few	TGCAGCGGACTAGGGGCGGGGGACAATGAGCAGTTCTTC	CSGLGAGDNEQFF
TRBV7-2	TRBJ2-2	TRBD2	few	TGTGCCAGCAGCTTGCTAGCGGGAATAACCGGGGAGCTGTTTTTT	CASSLLAGITGELFF
TRBV27	TRBJ1-2	TRBD1	.	TGTGCCAGCAGTTTATTCAGACAGGGTGGCTATGGCTACACCTTC	CASSLFRQGGYGYTF
TRBV2	TRBJ1-1	TRBD1	few	TGTGCCAGCAGCGGACAGGGGATGAACACTGAAGCTTTCTTT	CASSGQGMNTEAFF
TRBV18	TRBJ1-4	.	few	TGTGCCAGCTCTCAGATGACAATTTCAACTAATGAAAAACTGTTTTTT	CASSQMTISTNEKLFF
TRBV7-9	TRBJ1-2	.	.	TGTGCCAGCACCAAACAGGGAAACTATGGCTACACCTTC	CASTKQGNYGYTF